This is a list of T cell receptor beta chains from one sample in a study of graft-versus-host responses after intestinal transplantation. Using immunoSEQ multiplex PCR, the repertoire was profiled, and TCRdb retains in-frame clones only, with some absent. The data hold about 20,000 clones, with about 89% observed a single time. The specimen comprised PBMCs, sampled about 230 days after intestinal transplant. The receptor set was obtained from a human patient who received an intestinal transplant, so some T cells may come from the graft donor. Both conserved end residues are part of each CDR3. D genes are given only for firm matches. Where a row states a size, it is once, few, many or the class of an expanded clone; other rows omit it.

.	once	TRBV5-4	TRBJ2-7	TGTGCCAGCAGCTTTTGGGGCTACTCCTACGAGCAGTACTTC	CASSFWGYSYEQYF
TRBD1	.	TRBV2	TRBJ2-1	TGTGCCAGCTGGAAGGGGACAGCTCCTCACAATGAGCAGTTCTTC	CASWKGTAPHNEQFF
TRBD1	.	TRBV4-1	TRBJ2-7	TGCGCCAGCAGCGCCTCGACAGGGCGAAACTACGAGCAGTACTTC	CASSASTGRNYEQYF
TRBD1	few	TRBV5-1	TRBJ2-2	TGCGCCAGCAGACAGGGGACCGGGGAGCTGTTTTTT	CASRQGTGELFF
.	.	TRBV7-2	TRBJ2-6	TGTGCCAGCAGCACCCAGTGCAGAGACGACAGTCGGGCCAACGTCCTGACTTTC	CASSTQCRDDSRANVLTF
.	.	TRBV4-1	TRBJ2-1	TGCGCCAGCCCACCGGAAAGACAGGTGGTCTACAATGAGCAGTTCTTC	CASPPERQVVYNEQFF
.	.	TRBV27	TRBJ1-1	TGTGCCAGCAGTTTATTCCCCCCCTGGGGGGGAGGGACTGAAGCTTTCTTT	CASSLFPPWGGGTEAFF
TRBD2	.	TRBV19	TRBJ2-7	TGTGCCAGTAGTCCGGGCGGGGGGAACTCCTACGAGCAGTACTTC	CASSPGGGNSYEQYF
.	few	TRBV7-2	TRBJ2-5	TGTGCCAGCAGCCGGGGACTCCATCAAGAGACCCAGTACTTC	CASSRGLHQETQYF
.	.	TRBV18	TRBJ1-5	TGTGCCAGCTCACCAGGGGGGAGTCGGCCCCAGCATTTT	CASSPGGSRPQHF
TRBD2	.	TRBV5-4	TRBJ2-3	TGTGCCAGCAGCTCTCGAGCGGGGGCCAGCACAGATACGCAGTATTTT	CASSSRAGASTDTQYF
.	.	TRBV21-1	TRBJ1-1	TGTGCCAGCGATGAACACACTGAAGCTTTCTTT	CASDEHTEAFF
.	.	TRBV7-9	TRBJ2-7	TGTGCCAGCAGCTTAAAGGGGGGAGCCTCCTACGAGCAGTACTTC	CASSLKGGASYEQYF
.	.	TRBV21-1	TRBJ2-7	TGTGCCAGCAGCAAGGGGTGTAGCTCCTACGAGCAGTACTTC	CASSKGCSSYEQYF
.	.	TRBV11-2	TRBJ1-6	TGTGCCAGCAGCTTAGAGTTTTTTCGGGAAACCACGAATTCACCCCTCCACTTT	CASSLEFFRETTNSPLHF
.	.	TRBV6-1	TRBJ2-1	TGTGCCAGCAGTGACATGTTCGCCTACAATGAGCAGTTCTTC	CASSDMFAYNEQFF
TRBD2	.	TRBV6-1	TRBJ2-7	TGTGCCAGCAGTGAAGCGACTAGCGGCTCCTACGAGCAGTACTTC	CASSEATSGSYEQYF
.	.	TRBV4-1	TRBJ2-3	TGCGCCAGCAGCCAAGATGGGGGCGTCACAGATACGCAGTATTTT	CASSQDGGVTDTQYF
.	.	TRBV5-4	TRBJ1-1	TGTGCCAGCAGCTACTTGACTGAAGCTTTCTTT	CASSYLTEAFF
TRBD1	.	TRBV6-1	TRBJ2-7	TGTGCCAGCAGTGAAAGCGGGACAGGGCTCTACGAGCAGTACTTC	CASSESGTGLYEQYF
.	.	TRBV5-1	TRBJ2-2	TGCGCCAGCAGCTTGAGGAGGGGAGCCACCGGGGAGCTGTTTTTT	CASSLRRGATGELFF
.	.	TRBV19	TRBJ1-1	TGTGCCAGTAGTGGGGATCAGGTTGGCACTGAAGCTTTCTTT	CASSGDQVGTEAFF
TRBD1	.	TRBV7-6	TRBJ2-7	TGTGCCAGCAGCTTAGAAACAGGGGCTGGATACGAGCAGTACTTC	CASSLETGAGYEQYF
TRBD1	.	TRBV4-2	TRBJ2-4	TGTGCCAGCAGCCAAGATAGGGGGACAGGCCCCCACTTC	CASSQDRGTGPHF
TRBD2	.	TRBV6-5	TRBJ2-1	TGTGCCAGCAGTACCCAGGAATGGGGGGGTGAGCAGTTCTTC	CASSTQEWGGEQFF
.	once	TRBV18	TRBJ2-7	TGTGCCAGCTCACCACCGGACGGCTACGAGCAGTACTTC	CASSPPDGYEQYF
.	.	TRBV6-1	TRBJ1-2	TGTGCCAGCACGGGCCGCTACTATGGCTACACCTTC	CASTGRYYGYTF
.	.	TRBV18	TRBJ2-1	TGTGCCAGCTCACCAATACAGGGTCCAAATGAGCAGTTCTTC	CASSPIQGPNEQFF